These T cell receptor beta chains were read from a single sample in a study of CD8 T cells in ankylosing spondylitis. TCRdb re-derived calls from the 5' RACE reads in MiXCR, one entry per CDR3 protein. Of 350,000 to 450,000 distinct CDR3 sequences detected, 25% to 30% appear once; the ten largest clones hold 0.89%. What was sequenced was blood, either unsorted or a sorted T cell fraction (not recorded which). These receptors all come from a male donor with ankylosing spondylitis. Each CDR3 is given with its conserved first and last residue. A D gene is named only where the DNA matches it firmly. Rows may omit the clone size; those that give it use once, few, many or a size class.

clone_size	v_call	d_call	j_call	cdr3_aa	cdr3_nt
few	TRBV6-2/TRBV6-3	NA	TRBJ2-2	CASSPPRRLNTGELFF	TGTGCCAGCAGTCCCCCGAGGCGGTTGAACACCGGGGAGCTGTTTTTT
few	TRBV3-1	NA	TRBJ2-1	CASSQDSLYNEQFF	TGTGCCAGCAGCCAAGACAGTCTTTACAATGAGCAGTTCTTC
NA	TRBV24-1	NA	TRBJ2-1	CATSDFSGLRNEQFF	TGTGCCACCAGTGACTTTAGCGGACTCAGGAATGAGCAGTTCTTC
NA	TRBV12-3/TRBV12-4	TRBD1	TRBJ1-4	CASSWRTGGPAMKRLFF	TGTGCCAGCAGTTGGCGGACAGGCGGCCCTGCAATGAAAAGACTGTTTTTT
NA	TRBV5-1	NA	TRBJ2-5	CASSPQGAEYQETQYF	TGCGCCAGCAGCCCCCAAGGAGCGGAGTACCAAGAGACCCAGTACTTC
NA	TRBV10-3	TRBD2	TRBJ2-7	CAISGLAGAYEQYF	TGTGCCATCAGTGGGCTAGCGGGAGCCTACGAGCAGTACTTC
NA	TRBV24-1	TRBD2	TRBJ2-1	CATSDTAGGAYNEQFF	TGTGCCACCAGTGACACAGCGGGAGGTGCCTACAATGAGCAGTTCTTC
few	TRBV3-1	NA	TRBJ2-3	CASSARDTGGTDTQYF	TGTGCCAGCAGCGCTCGGGACACGGGGGGCACAGATACGCAGTATTTT
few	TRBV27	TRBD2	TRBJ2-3	CASSFGRATTDTQYF	TGTGCCAGCAGTTTTGGGAGGGCCACAACAGATACGCAGTATTTT
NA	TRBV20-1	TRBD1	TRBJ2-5	CSARPMSGGQETQYF	TGCAGTGCTAGACCTATGTCAGGGGGCCAAGAGACCCAGTACTTC
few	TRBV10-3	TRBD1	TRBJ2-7	CAISGPGTGIYEQYF	TGTGCCATCAGTGGTCCCGGGACAGGGATCTACGAGCAGTACTTC
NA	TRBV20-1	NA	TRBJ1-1	CSASPLIGTEAFF	TGCAGTGCTAGTCCCCTTATCGGCACTGAAGCTTTCTTT
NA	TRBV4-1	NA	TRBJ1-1	CASSQAGGRVAEAFF	TGCGCCAGCAGCCAAGCTGGAGGCAGGGTAGCTGAAGCTTTCTTT
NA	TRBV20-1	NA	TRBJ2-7	CSARDPGAGDTYEQYF	TGCAGTGCTAGAGATCCAGGGGCGGGAGATACCTACGAGCAGTACTTC
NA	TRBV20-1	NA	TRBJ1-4	CSALRRGEGEKLFF	TGCAGTGCCCTAAGGCGGGGGGAAGGGGAAAAACTGTTTTTT
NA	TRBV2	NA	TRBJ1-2	CASSEDRNYGYTF	TGTGCCAGCAGCGAAGACAGGAACTATGGCTACACCTTC
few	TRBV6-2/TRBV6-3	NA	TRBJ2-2	CASSYPTRELFF	TGTGCCAGCAGTTACCCTACCCGGGAGCTGTTTTTT
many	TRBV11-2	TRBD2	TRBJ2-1	CASSMMAGGANEQFF	TGTGCCAGCAGCATGATGGCGGGAGGGGCGAATGAGCAGTTCTTC
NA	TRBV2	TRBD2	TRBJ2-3	CASSGPGGGTQYF	TGTGCCAGCAGTGGTCCGGGAGGGGGTACGCAGTATTTT
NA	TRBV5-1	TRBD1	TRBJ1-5	CASSPDRRDQPQHF	TGCGCCAGCAGCCCGGACAGGCGGGATCAGCCCCAGCATTTT
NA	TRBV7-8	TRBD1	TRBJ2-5	CASSVRTGGPETQYF	TGTGCCAGCAGCGTCAGGACAGGGGGCCCGGAGACCCAGTACTTC
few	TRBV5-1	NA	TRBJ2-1	CASSLVGRSSYNEQFF	TGCGCCAGCAGCTTGGTCGGAAGAAGCTCCTACAATGAGCAGTTCTTC
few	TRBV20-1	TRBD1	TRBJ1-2	CSARATGGGYTF	TGCAGTGCTAGAGCCACAGGGGGCGGCTACACCTTC
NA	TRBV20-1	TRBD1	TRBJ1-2	CSARDRNRGSYGYTF	TGCAGTGCTAGAGATAGGAACAGGGGCAGCTATGGCTACACCTTC
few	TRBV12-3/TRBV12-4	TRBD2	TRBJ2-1	CARFPGTSGAYNEQFF	TGTGCCAGGTTTCCCGGGACTAGCGGAGCTTACAATGAGCAGTTCTTC
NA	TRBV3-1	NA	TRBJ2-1	CASSQTVRSYNEQFF	TGTGCCAGCAGCCAAACGGTTCGCTCCTACAATGAGCAGTTCTTC
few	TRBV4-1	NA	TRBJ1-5	CASSQDSLGSQPQHF	TGCGCCAGCAGCCAAGACAGCCTGGGTAGTCAGCCCCAGCATTTT
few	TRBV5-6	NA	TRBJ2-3	CASSWIRQRSTDTQYF	TGTGCCAGCAGCTGGATTCGGCAGCGTAGCACAGATACGCAGTATTTT
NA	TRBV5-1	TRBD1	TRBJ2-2	CASSLTQTGTGELFF	TGCGCCAGCAGCTTGACCCAGACAGGGACCGGGGAGCTGTTTTTT
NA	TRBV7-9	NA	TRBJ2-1	CASSGGRSSYNEQFF	TGTGCCAGCAGTGGGGGTCGGAGCTCCTACAATGAGCAGTTCTTC
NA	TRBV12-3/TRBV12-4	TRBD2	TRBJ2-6	CASSLRALAVSGANVLTF	TGTGCCAGCAGTTTAAGGGCCCTAGCGGTCTCTGGGGCCAACGTCCTGACTTTC
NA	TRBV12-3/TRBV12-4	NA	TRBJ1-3	CASSLMLAGNTIYF	TGTGCCAGCAGTTTAATGCTGGCTGGAAACACCATATATTTT
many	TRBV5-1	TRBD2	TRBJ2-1	CASSLASGSYNEQFF	TGCGCCAGCAGCTTGGCTAGCGGCTCCTACAATGAGCAGTTCTTC